These 2 T cell receptor beta chains were sequenced from one sample in a study of PD-L1 blockade in urothelial cancer. Sequencing was performed with immunoSEQ multiplex PCR; in TCRdb, only in-frame clones are kept and a portion is missing. The sample shows tens of thousands of clones, around 86% of them seen only once. The sample consisted of PBMCs, taken around atezolizumab (anti-PD-L1) treatment. These receptors originate from a man between 60 and 75 years old with urothelial cancer.

The chain links TRBV7-8 to TRBJ1-1, with D possibly TRBD1 on 6 matching bases. The ends were cut back, 4 bases at V and 0 bases at J, with 18 bases in the middle. This CDR3 region has 17 residues. Germline CDR1 reads SGHVS; CDR2 reads FQNEAQ. CDR3 residues: CASSWGLGKGMNTEAFF. The DNA of the CDR3 is TGTGCCAGCAGCTGGGGGCTGGGGAAGGGGATGAACACTGAAGCTTTCTTT. The whole variable domain, remainder taken from reference TRBV7-8 and TRBJ1-1, is GAGVSQSPRYKVAKRGQDVALRCDPISGHVSLFWYQQALGQGPEFLTYFQNEAQLDKSGLPSDRFFAERPEGSVSTLKIQRTQQEDSAVYLCASSWGLGKGMNTEAFFGQGTRLTVV.

Here the CDR3 reads CATSRDRQGQQYF. CDR3 coding DNA: TGTGCCACCAGCAGAGATCGACAGGGCCAGCAGTACTTC. The V gene is TRBV15, the J gene TRBJ2-7; 7 nucleotides agree with TRBD1. The CDR3 consists of 13 residues. With V trimmed by 0 bases and J by 8 bases, 4 bases remained unmatched. CDR1 and CDR2 from the germline V gene are LNHNV and YYDKDF (reference sequence).